Sequencing of this TCR beta chain was carried out in a study of T cell repertoires in cytomegalovirus infection. TCRdb re-called the reads with MiXCR, one entry per CDR3 protein. The repertoire holds under 50,000 distinct CDR3 sequences, with under 25% as singletons. On this clonotype itself: Its antigen is undetermined.

From germline, CDR1 is MGHRA and CDR2 YSYEKL. The junction had 5 bases not matched to a gene; V was cut back by 3 bases and J by 10 bases. This CDR3 contains 13 residues. This clonotype originated in a human donor in good health (CMV status not recorded). Some clones in this sample may be carry-over from other donors' samples. The sequenced sample was CD8+ T cells from cultured PBMCs, obtained from culture after CMV antigen stimulation. This chain joins TRBV4-1 and TRBJ2-1; 8 bases are shared with TRBD2. The CDR3 DNA reads TGCGCCAGCAGCCAGGGACTAGTGGCGGAGCAGTTCTTC. This gives the protein CASSQGLVAEQFF.